A single sample is the source of the 15 T cell receptor beta chains below, sequenced in a study of cytomegalovirus exposure and HLA in healthy donors. PCR employed 60 Vbeta and 13 Jbeta primers. Only in-frame clones appear in the TCRdb table, and some are missing; sequencing was by immunoSEQ multiplex PCR. The data show approximately 110,000 clones, about four fifths seen once. Specimen: PBMCs. These receptors all come from a man aged 30 to 45 in good health and CMV-seropositive.

This chain uses TRBV4-3 with TRBJ1-3, with 7 bases lining up with TRBD1. Trimming at V came to 4 bases and at J to 7 bases, leaving 10 bases not matched to a gene. In germline, CDR1 is LGHNA, CDR2 YSLEER. The CDR3 sequence is 15 residues long. The CDR3 DNA reads as TGCGCCAGCAGCCCAGGACAGGAAGGTGGGAACACCATATATTTT. Translated, it gives CASSPGQEGGNTIYF.

The chain joins TRBV28 to TRBJ2-7; maybe TRBD2 (6 bases). Trimming pared 5 bases from V and 8 bases from J, leaving 19 bases between. Germline assignment: CDR1 MDHEN and CDR2 SYDVKM. This CDR3 is built from 14 residues. Written as DNA, the CDR3 is TGTGCCAGCAGTCGGGGACCGACTAGTGTACAGCAGTACTTC. It is translated as CASSRGPTSVQQYF.

The J gene is TRBJ2-7, the V gene TRBV11-2; 8 bases are a match to TRBD2. V was clipped by 3 bases and J by 6 bases; unmatched bases: 4. The CDR3 contains 13 residues. Germline CDR1 SGHAT, CDR2 FQNNGV. CDR3 amino acids: CASSLAGGGEQYF. For the CDR3, the DNA is TGTGCCAGCAGCTTGGCGGGGGGTGGCGAGCAGTACTTC. The variable domain in full, with the rest retrieved from reference TRBV11-2 and TRBJ2-7, is EAGVAQSPRYKIIEKRQSVAFWCNPISGHATLYWYQQILGQGPKLLIQFQNNGVVDDSQLPKDRFSAERLKGVDSTLKIQPAKLEDSAVYLCASSLAGGGEQYFGPGTRLTVT.

A few counts support this clone. The chain links TRBV7-9 to TRBJ2-6; D is ambiguous. This CDR3 has 15 amino acids. CDR1 is SEHNR, CDR2 FQNEAQ, per germline (reference sequence). The V end lost 4 bases, the J end lost 0 bases, and 7 bases lay between the germline ends. The CDR3 spells CASSSTDSGANVLTF. The CDR3, as DNA: TGTGCCAGCAGCTCTACAGACTCTGGGGCCAACGTCCTGACTTTC.

V gene TRBV6-5 combines with J gene TRBJ1-1; D is possibly TRBD1 (6 bases). This CDR3 comprises 15 residues. V gave up 6 bases and J gave up 2 bases, with 16 bases separating them. Germline CDR1 MNHEY, CDR2 SVGAGI. For the CDR3, the DNA is TGTGCCAGCAGGGTCGACAGGCAACCTAACACTGAAGCTTTCTTT. Amino acids: CASRVDRQPNTEAFF.

This clone was counted a single time. The chain has TRBV28 and TRBJ1-4; D may be TRBD1 (5 bases). Germline CDR1 MDHEN, CDR2 SYDVKM. CDR3 length: 15 residues. V lost 2 bases, J lost 8 bases, and 15 bases lay in between. Here the CDR3 reads CASSLGAGGKEKLFF. The CDR3 DNA follows: TGTGCCAGCAGTTTAGGGGCGGGGGGTAAGGAAAAACTGTTTTTT.

Points on this clone: Germline and junction disagree at one end, which may indicate a read error. This sequence joins TRBV12-5 and TRBJ1-2; D unclear. CDR1 and CDR2 (germline): LGHNT, FRNRAP. This CDR3 comprises 13 residues. In DNA, the CDR3 is TGTGCTAGTGGTAGCGGACGGATGGATGGCTACCCCTTC. Amino acids: CASGSGRMDGYPF.

The V and J genes are TRBV7-2 and TRBJ1-3; D is unresolved. The CDR3 extends over 15 amino acids. Germline values: CDR1 SGHTA, CDR2 FQGNSA. The ends were cut back, 5 bases at V and 5 bases at J, with 16 bases in the middle. The CDR3 nucleotides are TGTGCCAGCAGCCTTTCGGGAGGTGGTCGAAACACCATATATTTT. Protein sequence: CASSLSGGGRNTIYF.

As DNA, the CDR3 is TGCGCCAGCAGCCTACAGGGGGTCCAGGAGACCCAGTACTTC. Protein product: CASSLQGVQETQYF. V is TRBV4-1 and J is TRBJ2-5; TRBD1 matches at 8 bases. The germline V gene encodes CDR1 MGHRA and CDR2 YSYEKL. V lost 4 bases to trimming and J lost 5 bases; unmatched junction nucleotides: 6. The CDR3 has 14 amino acids.

The genes are TRBV2 and TRBJ2-3; D gene uncertain. Looked up from germline, CDR1 is SNHLY and CDR2 is FYNNEI. CDR3 size: 11 residues. Trimming removed 6 bases from V and 10 bases from J, with 11 bases in between. The CDR3 loop reads CASSLLAAQYF. Here the CDR3 DNA reads TGTGCCAGCAGCCTACTTGCTGCGCAGTATTTT.

This clone was detected a few times. The chain joins TRBV11-2 to TRBJ1-3; the D is unclear. This CDR3 region has 16 residues. Per the germline V gene, CDR1 is SGHAT and CDR2 is FQNNGV. V was cut by 5 bases and J by 0 bases, with 14 bases left in between. The CDR3 here is CASSPWTPSSGNTIYF. The CDR3 DNA is TGTGCCAGCAGCCCTTGGACTCCTTCCTCTGGAAACACCATATATTTT. The full variable domain, in which reference TRBV11-2 and TRBJ1-3 provide the parts outside the CDR3, is EAGVAQSPRYKIIEKRQSVAFWCNPISGHATLYWYQQILGQGPKLLIQFQNNGVVDDSQLPKDRFSAERLKGVDSTLKIQPAKLEDSAVYLCASSPWTPSSGNTIYFGEGSWLTVV.

The chain uses TRBV29-1 and TRBJ2-1; unclear D gene. V lost 2 bases and J lost 0, with 5 bases in between. Per germline, CDR1 SQVTM and CDR2 ANQGSEA. This CDR3 region has 13 residues. The DNA for the CDR3 is TGCAGCGTTGAACTATACTCCTACAATGAGCAGTTCTTC. This gives the protein CSVELYSYNEQFF.

Points on this clone: One end of the junction does not line up with germline, which may come from a read error. V is TRBV2 and J is TRBJ1-5; D may be TRBD1 (5 bases). Germline values: CDR1 SNHLY, CDR2 FYNNEI. This CDR3 contains 15 residues. CDR3 residues: CASSALGQGYQLQHF. CDR3 DNA: TGTGCCAGCAGTGCACTCGGCCAGGGTTATCAGCTCCAGCATTTT.

The CDR3 DNA reads as TGCAGCGTTGGGACAGGGGACAACTATGGCTACACCTTC. Its translation: CSVGTGDNYGYTF. The chain joins TRBV29-1 to TRBJ1-2; 9 nucleotides agree with TRBD1. CDR1 is SQVTM and CDR2 is ANQGSEA in the germline V gene. Trimming removed 4 bases from V and 2 bases from J; junction bases left unmatched: 2. The CDR3 runs 13 residues.

The chain is built from TRBV25-1 and TRBJ1-2; D is unclear. In germline, CDR1 is MGHDK, CDR2 SYGVNS. The CDR3 has 13 amino acids. V was clipped by 3 bases and J by 8 bases, with 13 bases between them. CDR3 nucleotide sequence: TGTGCCAGCAGTGACGTGTTAGCGCCGGGCTACACCTTC. Amino acids: CASSDVLAPGYTF.